This is a list of T cell receptor beta chains from one sample in a study of beta chain features in type 1 diabetes. TCRdb keeps only in-frame clones here, not all; method: immunoSEQ multiplex PCR. The data contain around 280,000 clones, roughly 8% of them singletons. Specimen: central memory CD4+ T cells from blood. Every receptor here comes from a woman younger than 35 in good health. CDR3s include the opening cysteine and the closing phenylalanine or tryptophan. Fields, in order: CDR3 protein, CDR3 DNA, J gene, D gene, V gene, clone size. A D gene is named only where the DNA matches it firmly. Clone size is shown for a subset of rows, as once, few, many or a class of expanded clone.

CDR3 protein: CASSQGTGGLSSDQPQHF; CDR3 DNA: TGCGCCAGCAGCCAAGGGACAGGGGGTTTGTCGTCCGATCAGCCCCAGCATTTT; J gene: TRBJ1-5; D gene: TRBD1; V gene: TRBV4-3; clone size: -
CDR3 protein: CASSSPGQGARTEAFF; CDR3 DNA: TGTGCCAGCAGCTCTCCGGGACAGGGGGCGCGGACTGAAGCTTTCTTT; J gene: TRBJ1-1; D gene: TRBD1; V gene: TRBV5-6; clone size: few
CDR3 protein: CASSFGDSPLHF; CDR3 DNA: TGTGCCAGCAGCTTCGGGGATTCACCCCTCCACTTT; J gene: TRBJ1-6; D gene: -; V gene: TRBV7-9; clone size: -
CDR3 protein: CASSSDGRNHSPLHF; CDR3 DNA: TGCGCCAGCAGCTCGGACGGAAGGAATCATTCACCCCTCCACTTT; J gene: TRBJ1-6; D gene: -; V gene: TRBV5-1; clone size: few
CDR3 protein: CASSLHYSAQNNEQFF; CDR3 DNA: TGTGCCAGCAGCCTGCACTACTCCGCCCAGAACAATGAGCAGTTCTTC; J gene: TRBJ2-1; D gene: -; V gene: TRBV4-2; clone size: many
CDR3 protein: CSASPPETQYF; CDR3 DNA: TGCAGTGCTAGTCCTCCGGAGACCCAGTACTTC; J gene: TRBJ2-5; D gene: -; V gene: TRBV20-1; clone size: few
CDR3 protein: CASSQRTSGTDTQYF; CDR3 DNA: TGTGCCAGCAGCCAAAGGACTAGCGGCACAGATACGCAGTATTTT; J gene: TRBJ2-3; D gene: TRBD2; V gene: TRBV4-2; clone size: few
CDR3 protein: CASSPKWDHGYGYTF; CDR3 DNA: TGTGCCAGCTCCCCGAAGTGGGATCACGGCTATGGCTACACCTTC; J gene: TRBJ1-2; D gene: -; V gene: TRBV18; clone size: many
CDR3 protein: CASSLGPGYTF; CDR3 DNA: TGTGCCAGCAGCTTGGGTCCTGGCTACACCTTC; J gene: TRBJ1-2; D gene: -; V gene: TRBV7-8; clone size: -
CDR3 protein: CASSSGLAGGKQFF; CDR3 DNA: TGTGCCAGCAGTTCCGGACTAGCGGGGGGGAAGCAGTTCTTC; J gene: TRBJ2-1; D gene: TRBD2; V gene: TRBV28; clone size: -
CDR3 protein: CASSLGWRLNTEAFF; CDR3 DNA: TGTGCCAGCAGCTTGGGTTGGCGGCTGAACACTGAAGCTTTCTTT; J gene: TRBJ1-1; D gene: -; V gene: TRBV5-6; clone size: -
CDR3 protein: CSARSSYNEQFF; CDR3 DNA: TGCAGCGCGAGAAGCTCCTACAATGAGCAGTTCTTC; J gene: TRBJ2-1; D gene: -; V gene: TRBV29-1; clone size: few
CDR3 protein: CASSFGDRGLEEQYF; CDR3 DNA: TGTGCCAGCAGCTTCGGGGACAGGGGCCTCGAGGAGCAGTACTTC; J gene: TRBJ2-7; D gene: TRBD1; V gene: TRBV7-2; clone size: -
CDR3 protein: CASSIGTGTLNYGYTF; CDR3 DNA: TGTGCCAGCAGTATTGGGACAGGAACTTTAAACTATGGCTACACCTTC; J gene: TRBJ1-2; D gene: TRBD1; V gene: TRBV13; clone size: many
CDR3 protein: CASSFDGENVLTF; CDR3 DNA: TGTGCCAGCAGCTTTGACGGGGAGAACGTCCTGACTTTC; J gene: TRBJ2-6; D gene: -; V gene: TRBV7-2; clone size: few
CDR3 protein: CASSLTGGTQYF; CDR3 DNA: TGTGCCAGCAGCTTAACCGGGGGGACGCAGTATTTT; J gene: TRBJ2-3; D gene: TRBD2; V gene: TRBV7-6; clone size: few
CDR3 protein: CASSLATGNFYEQYF; CDR3 DNA: TGTGCCAGCAGCTTAGCGACAGGGAACTTCTACGAGCAGTACTTC; J gene: TRBJ2-7; D gene: TRBD1; V gene: TRBV7-2; clone size: -
CDR3 protein: CASSMDRNTEAFF; CDR3 DNA: TGTGCCAGCAGTATGGACAGAAACACTGAAGCTTTCTTT; J gene: TRBJ1-1; D gene: -; V gene: TRBV7-7; clone size: -
CDR3 protein: CASSQSVNSGGGTDTQYF; CDR3 DNA: TGTGCCAGCAGCCAAAGCGTCAATAGCGGGGGGGGCACAGATACGCAGTATTTT; J gene: TRBJ2-3; D gene: TRBD2; V gene: TRBV4-2; clone size: few
CDR3 protein: CASSQDQRSGGYTF; CDR3 DNA: TGCGCCAGCAGCCAAGATCAGAGGTCTGGAGGCTACACCTTC; J gene: TRBJ1-2; D gene: -; V gene: TRBV4-3; clone size: -
CDR3 protein: CASSLEGGSGSPLHF; CDR3 DNA: TGTGCCAGCAGCTTAGAGGGGGGCTCCGGTTCACCCCTCCACTTT; J gene: TRBJ1-6; D gene: -; V gene: TRBV7-8; clone size: few
CDR3 protein: CASSFTSGGANTQYF; CDR3 DNA: TGTGCCAGCAGCTTCACTAGCGGGGGGGCCAATACGCAGTATTTT; J gene: TRBJ2-3; D gene: TRBD2; V gene: TRBV7-2; clone size: -
CDR3 protein: CASTHTGGSETQYF; CDR3 DNA: TGTGCCAGTACCCATACAGGGGGCTCTGAGACCCAGTACTTC; J gene: TRBJ2-5; D gene: TRBD1; V gene: TRBV19; clone size: -
CDR3 protein: CASSLAWETSGDEQFF; CDR3 DNA: TGCGCCAGCAGCTTGGCCTGGGAGACTAGCGGGGATGAGCAGTTCTTC; J gene: TRBJ2-1; D gene: TRBD2; V gene: TRBV5-1; clone size: -
CDR3 protein: CASGDSILSSTDTQYF; CDR3 DNA: TGTGCCAGTGGGGACAGTATCCTTTCTAGCACAGATACGCAGTATTTT; J gene: TRBJ2-3; D gene: TRBD1; V gene: TRBV7-9; clone size: -
CDR3 protein: CASSLASVLQAQHF; CDR3 DNA: TGTGCCAGCAGCTTAGCGAGCGTCCTACAGGCCCAGCATTTT; J gene: TRBJ1-5; D gene: -; V gene: TRBV7-2; clone size: few
CDR3 protein: CASSYAGQHLFF; CDR3 DNA: TGTGCCAGCAGTTACGCAGGACAGCATCTCTTCTTT; J gene: TRBJ1-1; D gene: -; V gene: TRBV6-6; clone size: -
CDR3 protein: CASSKQGGLRQETQYF; CDR3 DNA: TGTGCCAGCAGCAAGCAAGGAGGACTGAGACAAGAGACCCAGTACTTC; J gene: TRBJ2-5; D gene: -; V gene: TRBV21-1; clone size: many
CDR3 protein: CASSEHRDSRFRLFF; CDR3 DNA: TGTGCCAGCAGCGAGCACCGGGACAGTCGATTTAGACTGTTTTTT; J gene: TRBJ1-4; D gene: TRBD1; V gene: TRBV5-4; clone size: many
CDR3 protein: CAWASSFPPQYF; CDR3 DNA: TGTGCCTGGGCCTCCAGTTTCCCCCCGCAGTACTTC; J gene: TRBJ2-7; D gene: -; V gene: TRBV30; clone size: many
CDR3 protein: CASNYGPFSRAQHF; CDR3 DNA: TGTGCCAGCAACTACGGGCCTTTCTCGAGGGCCCAGCATTTT; J gene: TRBJ1-5; D gene: -; V gene: TRBV6-1; clone size: few
CDR3 protein: CASSLRGGQGAAGELFF; CDR3 DNA: TGTGCCAGCAGCTTACGAGGCGGACAGGGGGCCGCCGGGGAGCTGTTTTTT; J gene: TRBJ2-2; D gene: TRBD1; V gene: TRBV7-9; clone size: many
CDR3 protein: CASSPGGIRGAQNIQYF; CDR3 DNA: TGTGCCAGCTCACCAGGCGGGATTCGGGGGGCTCAAAACATTCAGTACTTC; J gene: TRBJ2-4; D gene: -; V gene: TRBV18; clone size: few
CDR3 protein: CASSLVGGSGNTIYF; CDR3 DNA: TGTGCCAGCAGCTTAGTTGGCGGATCTGGAAACACCATATATTTT; J gene: TRBJ1-3; D gene: -; V gene: TRBV11-1; clone size: once
CDR3 protein: CASSYSGQGTAGYTF; CDR3 DNA: TGTGCCAGCAGTTACTCGGGACAGGGGACGGCTGGCTACACCTTC; J gene: TRBJ1-2; D gene: TRBD1; V gene: TRBV6-6; clone size: few
CDR3 protein: CASSRRGTSGRGNEQFF; CDR3 DNA: TGTGCCAGCAGCCGTAGGGGGACTAGCGGGAGGGGCAATGAGCAGTTCTTC; J gene: TRBJ2-1; D gene: TRBD2; V gene: TRBV27; clone size: -
CDR3 protein: CAWNGAGEHSYEQYF; CDR3 DNA: TGTGCCTGGAATGGAGCGGGAGAACATTCCTACGAGCAGTACTTC; J gene: TRBJ2-7; D gene: TRBD2; V gene: TRBV30; clone size: once
CDR3 protein: CASSLVQVAFF; CDR3 DNA: TGTGCCAGCAGCTTAGTACAGGTAGCTTTCTTT; J gene: TRBJ1-1; D gene: -; V gene: TRBV5-4; clone size: -
CDR3 protein: CASSLDPGSGYTF; CDR3 DNA: TGTGCCAGCAGCTTAGACCCAGGGTCTGGCTACACCTTC; J gene: TRBJ1-2; D gene: -; V gene: TRBV11-2; clone size: -
CDR3 protein: CASSLYAGVGYEQYF; CDR3 DNA: TGTGCCAGCAGCTTATACGCTGGGGTGGGCTACGAGCAGTACTTC; J gene: TRBJ2-7; D gene: -; V gene: TRBV7-2; clone size: -